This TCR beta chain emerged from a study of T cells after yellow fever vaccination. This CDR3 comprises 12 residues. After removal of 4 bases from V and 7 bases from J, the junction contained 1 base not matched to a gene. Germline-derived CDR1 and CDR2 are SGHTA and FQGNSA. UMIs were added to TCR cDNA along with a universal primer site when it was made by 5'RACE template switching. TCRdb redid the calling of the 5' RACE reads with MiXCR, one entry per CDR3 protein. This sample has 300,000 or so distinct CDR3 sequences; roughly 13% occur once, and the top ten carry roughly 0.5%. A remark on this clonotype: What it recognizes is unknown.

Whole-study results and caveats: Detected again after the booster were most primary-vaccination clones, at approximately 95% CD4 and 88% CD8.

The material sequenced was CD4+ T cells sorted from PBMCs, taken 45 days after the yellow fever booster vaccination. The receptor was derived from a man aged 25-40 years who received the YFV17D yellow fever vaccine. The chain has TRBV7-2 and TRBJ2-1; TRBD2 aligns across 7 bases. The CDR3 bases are TGTGCCAGCAGCTGGGGGGGGAATGAGCAGTTCTTC. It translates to CASSWGGNEQFF.